This T cell receptor beta chain was obtained from a study of control samples from healthy donors and cancer patients. This CDR3 spans 11 amino acids. Measured with immunoSEQ multiplex PCR; TCRdb has only the in-frame clones, and not every one. The sample includes tens of thousands of clones, about 85% of them seen just once. The sequenced material came from blood. The rearrangement joins TRBV21-1 to TRBJ2-7; the D segment call TRBD2 is taken from the table without a DNA check. TRBV21-1 is assigned pseudogene status. The TCR was taken from a man aged 25-45 years in good health. In DNA form, the CDR3 reads TGTGCCAGCACCTCCCCCTACGAGCAGTACTTC. It yields the protein CASTSPYEQYF.